This is a list of T cell receptor beta chains from one sample in a study of T cells after yellow fever vaccination. TCRdb used MiXCR to reprocess the 5' RACE reads, holding one entry per CDR3 protein. The sample contains hundreds of thousands of distinct CDR3 sequences, 12% of which appear only once. The source was PBMCs, collected on the day of the yellow fever booster vaccination. The receptors were gathered from a man aged 25-40 years who received the YFV17D yellow fever vaccine. Both conserved end residues are part of each CDR3. The D gene is left open where the match is weak. Size is omitted from some rows. Given values are once, few, many or a class for expanded clones.

14	-	TRBV6-1	TRBJ2-7	many	CASSPGTTIYEQYF	TGTGCCAGCAGCCCCGGGACCACGATCTACGAGCAGTACTTC
12	TRBD1	TRBV6-2/TRBV6-3	TRBJ2-1	few	CASSYSTGGGDF	TGTGCCAGCAGTTACTCGACAGGGGGAGGTGACTTC
18	TRBD2	TRBV6-5	TRBJ2-2	-	CASSYSAGGSWTAGELFF	TGTGCCAGCAGTTACTCGGCGGGAGGGTCGTGGACGGCCGGGGAGCTGTTTTTT
16	-	TRBV7-9	TRBJ2-1	once	CASSLAPALSNNEQFF	TGTGCCAGCAGCTTAGCCCCCGCCCTTAGCAACAATGAGCAGTTCTTC
15	-	TRBV20-1	TRBJ2-1	few	CSARSGSQRENEQFF	TGCAGTGCTCGAAGCGGGTCCCAGAGAGAGAATGAGCAGTTCTTC
16	TRBD2	TRBV7-2	TRBJ2-3	few	CASTDQGGRIADTQYF	TGTGCCAGCACCGATCAGGGCGGGAGGATTGCAGATACGCAGTATTTT
15	TRBD1	TRBV9	TRBJ2-5	few	CASSVASTGAVTQYF	TGTGCCAGCAGCGTAGCTTCCACAGGGGCGGTGACCCAGTACTTC
12	-	TRBV7-2	TRBJ1-6	once	CASSFLEGPLHF	TGTGCCAGTAGCTTCCTTGAGGGACCCCTCCACTTT
12	-	TRBV19	TRBJ1-5	-	CASSRTGEPQHF	TGTGCCAGTAGTAGGACGGGAGAGCCCCAGCATTTT
15	TRBD2	TRBV5-1	TRBJ2-3	many	CASSLELAGADTQYF	TGCGCCAGCAGCTTGGAACTAGCGGGAGCAGATACGCAGTATTTT
13	TRBD2	TRBV24-1	TRBJ2-1	many	CASSGGVYNEQFF	TGTGCCAGCAGTGGGGGGGTCTACAATGAGCAGTTCTTC
14	-	TRBV20-1	TRBJ2-3	-	CSAREGGTGDTQYF	TGCAGTGCTAGAGAGGGGGGAACAGGAGATACGCAGTATTTT
16	TRBD1	TRBV7-2	TRBJ2-1	many	CASSVDRDKGSGEQFF	TGTGCCAGCAGCGTCGACAGGGATAAAGGCAGTGGTGAGCAGTTCTTC
15	TRBD2	TRBV7-3	TRBJ2-1	-	CASSLIAGDFNEQFF	TGTGCCAGCAGCTTAATAGCGGGGGACTTCAATGAGCAGTTCTTC
14	-	TRBV20-1	TRBJ2-1	-	CSASTPSSYNEQFF	TGCAGTGCTAGCACCCCGAGCTCCTACAATGAGCAGTTCTTC
15	-	TRBV18	TRBJ2-3	few	CASSSAIGSTDTQYF	TGTGCCAGCTCCTCCGCCATAGGGAGCACAGATACGCAGTATTTT
17	TRBD2	TRBV4-3	TRBJ2-5	few	CASSQDSLAGVQETQYF	TGCGCCAGCAGCCAAGATTCGCTAGCGGGAGTCCAAGAGACCCAGTACTTC
15	TRBD1	TRBV5-1	TRBJ2-5	-	CASSLETGGEETQYF	TGCGCCAGCAGCTTGGAGACAGGGGGCGAAGAGACCCAGTACTTC
15	TRBD2	TRBV20-1	TRBJ2-1	-	CSARAGGVSYNEQFF	TGCAGTGCTAGAGCGGGGGGGGTTTCCTACAATGAGCAGTTCTTC
12	TRBD2	TRBV2	TRBJ2-5	few	CATLAEQETQYF	TGTGCCACACTAGCGGAACAAGAGACCCAGTACTTC
11	-	TRBV2	TRBJ1-2	-	CASGDRLGYTF	TGTGCCAGTGGGGACCGCCTCGGCTACACCTTC
13	-	TRBV5-5	TRBJ1-2	many	CASSLAENYGYTF	TGTGCCAGCAGCTTGGCAGAAAACTATGGCTACACCTTC
14	TRBD1	TRBV28	TRBJ2-7	few	CASSLPTGGFEQYF	TGTGCCAGCAGTCTCCCGACAGGGGGCTTCGAGCAGTACTTC
12	-	TRBV19	TRBJ2-1	few	CASSQLANEQFF	TGTGCCAGTAGTCAACTAGCCAATGAGCAGTTCTTC
13	-	TRBV11-2	TRBJ2-5	few	CASSLAPEETQYF	TGTGCCAGCAGCTTAGCCCCGGAAGAGACCCAGTACTTC
13	-	TRBV7-9	TRBJ2-3	-	CASSSPGGRMQYF	TGTGCCAGCAGCTCCCCCGGCGGAAGAATGCAGTATTTT
15	TRBD2	TRBV20-1	TRBJ2-2	-	CSARPLAGVGGELFF	TGCAGTGCTAGACCCCTAGCGGGAGTGGGCGGGGAGCTGTTTTTT
16	TRBD2	TRBV7-2	TRBJ2-3	-	CASSLSPAGGADTQYF	TGTGCCAGCAGCTTATCGCCAGCGGGAGGTGCAGATACGCAGTATTTT
14	-	TRBV7-6	TRBJ2-1	few	CASSFAFFYNEQFF	TGTGCCAGCAGCTTTGCCTTTTTTTACAATGAGCAGTTCTTC
14	-	TRBV20-1	TRBJ2-5	few	CSATDRRAQETQYF	TGCAGTGCTACTGACAGGAGGGCGCAAGAGACCCAGTACTTC
14	-	TRBV24-1	TRBJ1-2	many	CATSDKTGSYGYTF	TGTGCCACCAGTGATAAGACAGGCAGCTATGGCTACACCTTC
14	-	TRBV5-1	TRBJ2-7	-	CASSLGVPGLEQYF	TGCGCCAGCAGCTTGGGGGTACCAGGGCTCGAGCAGTACTTC
15	-	TRBV6-1	TRBJ2-2	-	CASSAGVEATGELFF	TGTGCCAGCAGTGCCGGAGTAGAGGCCACCGGGGAGCTGTTTTTT
14	-	TRBV9	TRBJ1-1	-	CASSPFGGNTEAFF	TGTGCCAGCAGCCCCTTCGGAGGGAACACTGAAGCTTTCTTT
13	-	TRBV20-1	TRBJ2-1	-	CSARAAAYNEQFF	TGCAGTGCTAGAGCGGCAGCATACAATGAGCAGTTCTTC
17	TRBD2	TRBV5-1	TRBJ2-1	-	CASSLRTSGSSYNEQFF	TGCGCCAGCAGCTTGAGGACTAGCGGGAGCTCCTACAATGAGCAGTTCTTC
16	TRBD1	TRBV20-1	TRBJ1-4	-	CSARESGGRANEKLFF	TGCAGTGCTAGAGAGTCAGGGGGCCGGGCTAATGAAAAACTGTTTTTT
17	TRBD1	TRBV4-2	TRBJ1-4	-	CASSQGGGGTGNEKLFF	TGTGCCAGCAGCCAAGGAGGGGGAGGGACAGGAAATGAAAAACTGTTTTTT
15	-	TRBV5-1	TRBJ2-1	few	CASSLAQGRFNEQFF	TGCGCCAGCAGCTTGGCTCAGGGGAGGTTCAATGAGCAGTTCTTC
15	-	TRBV20-1	TRBJ2-3	few	CSARFRVTGRDTQYF	TGCAGTGCTAGGTTTCGGGTCACAGGGAGGGATACGCAGTATTTT
10	-	TRBV5-5	TRBJ1-1	few	CAATGTEAFF	TGTGCCGCAACCGGGACTGAAGCTTTCTTT
14	-	TRBV6-5	TRBJ2-7	few	CASRPPDRNYEQYF	TGTGCCAGCAGACCCCCGGACAGAAACTACGAGCAGTACTTC
15	TRBD1	TRBV7-2	TRBJ2-4	few	CASSSGTGRFVIQYF	TGTGCCAGCAGCTCTGGGACAGGGAGGTTCGTCATTCAGTACTTC
14	-	TRBV21-1	TRBJ1-1	few	CASSEDRGSTEAFF	TGTGCCAGCAGCGAGGACAGGGGTAGTACTGAAGCTTTCTTT
15	-	TRBV5-4	TRBJ2-2	-	CASRPGPANTGELFF	TGTGCCAGCCGGCCGGGGCCGGCGAACACCGGGGAGCTGTTTTTT
11	-	TRBV20-1	TRBJ2-1	-	CSAEDSNEQFF	TGCAGTGCAGAGGACAGCAATGAGCAGTTCTTC
12	TRBD1	TRBV29-1	TRBJ2-5	-	CSAGQGEETQYF	TGCAGCGCTGGACAGGGGGAAGAGACCCAGTACTTC
13	-	TRBV20-1	TRBJ2-7	-	CSAGQGGHYEQYF	TGCAGTGCTGGACAGGGAGGGCACTACGAGCAGTACTTC
18	-	TRBV15	TRBJ2-3	-	CATSKKPSRLAATDTQYF	TGTGCCACCAGCAAGAAACCCTCTCGTCTGGCAGCCACAGATACGCAGTATTTT
16	TRBD2	TRBV7-2	TRBJ2-7	-	CASSLVASGSTYEQYF	TGTGCCAGCAGCTTAGTGGCTAGCGGTTCTACCTACGAGCAGTACTTC
17	TRBD2	TRBV5-6	TRBJ2-1	-	CASSQLPGGINLNEQFF	TGTGCCAGCAGCCAGCTTCCGGGGGGAATCAACCTCAATGAGCAGTTCTTC
16	TRBD2	TRBV6-5	TRBJ2-1	-	CASSYAGTSGFNEQFF	TGTGCCAGCAGTTACGCGGGGACTAGCGGGTTTAATGAGCAGTTCTTC
13	-	TRBV27	TRBJ2-7	few	CASSTGASYEQYF	TGTGCCAGCAGTACCGGGGCTAGCTACGAGCAGTACTTC
19	-	TRBV11-2	TRBJ2-3	few	CASSLRFGRRLTVTDTQYF	TGTGCCAGCAGCTTACGTTTTGGCCGTCGTTTAACTGTCACAGATACGCAGTATTTT
15	-	TRBV6-1	TRBJ2-2	-	CASRRGASPTGELFF	TGTGCCAGCAGACGGGGGGCGTCCCCCACCGGGGAGCTGTTTTTT
17	-	TRBV7-2	TRBJ2-7	few	CASSLALSGVGGYEQYF	TGTGCCAGCAGCTTAGCGCTTAGCGGAGTGGGAGGCTACGAGCAGTACTTC
18	TRBD2	TRBV20-1	TRBJ2-1	-	CSARGGFSGSTSYNEQFF	TGCAGTGCTAGAGGGGGGTTTAGCGGGAGTACGTCCTACAATGAGCAGTTCTTC
14	-	TRBV30	TRBJ1-3	-	CACQTAGSGNTIYF	TGTGCCTGCCAAACGGCAGGCTCTGGAAACACCATATATTTT
18	TRBD2	TRBV12-3/TRBV12-4	TRBJ2-3	-	CASSLFRQVAGNTDTQYF	TGTGCCAGCAGTTTATTCCGGCAGGTAGCGGGAAACACAGATACGCAGTATTTT
15	-	TRBV7-2	TRBJ1-2	-	CASSQTVLPGYGYTF	TGTGCCAGCAGTCAGACAGTACTCCCGGGATATGGCTACACCTTC